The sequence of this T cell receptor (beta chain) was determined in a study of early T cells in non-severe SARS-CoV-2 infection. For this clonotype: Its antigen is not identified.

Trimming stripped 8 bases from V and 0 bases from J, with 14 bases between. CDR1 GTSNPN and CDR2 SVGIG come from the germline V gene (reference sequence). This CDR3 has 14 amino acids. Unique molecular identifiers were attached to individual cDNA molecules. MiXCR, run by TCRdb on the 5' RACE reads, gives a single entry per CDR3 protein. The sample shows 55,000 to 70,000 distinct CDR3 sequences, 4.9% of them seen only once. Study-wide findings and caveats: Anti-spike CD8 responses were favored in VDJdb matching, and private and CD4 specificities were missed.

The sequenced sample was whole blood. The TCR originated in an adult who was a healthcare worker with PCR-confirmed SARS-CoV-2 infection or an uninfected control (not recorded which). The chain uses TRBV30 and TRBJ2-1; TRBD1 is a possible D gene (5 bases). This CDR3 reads CALQRQSSYNEQFF. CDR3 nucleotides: TGTGCCCTTCAGCGACAGAGCTCCTACAATGAGCAGTTCTTC.